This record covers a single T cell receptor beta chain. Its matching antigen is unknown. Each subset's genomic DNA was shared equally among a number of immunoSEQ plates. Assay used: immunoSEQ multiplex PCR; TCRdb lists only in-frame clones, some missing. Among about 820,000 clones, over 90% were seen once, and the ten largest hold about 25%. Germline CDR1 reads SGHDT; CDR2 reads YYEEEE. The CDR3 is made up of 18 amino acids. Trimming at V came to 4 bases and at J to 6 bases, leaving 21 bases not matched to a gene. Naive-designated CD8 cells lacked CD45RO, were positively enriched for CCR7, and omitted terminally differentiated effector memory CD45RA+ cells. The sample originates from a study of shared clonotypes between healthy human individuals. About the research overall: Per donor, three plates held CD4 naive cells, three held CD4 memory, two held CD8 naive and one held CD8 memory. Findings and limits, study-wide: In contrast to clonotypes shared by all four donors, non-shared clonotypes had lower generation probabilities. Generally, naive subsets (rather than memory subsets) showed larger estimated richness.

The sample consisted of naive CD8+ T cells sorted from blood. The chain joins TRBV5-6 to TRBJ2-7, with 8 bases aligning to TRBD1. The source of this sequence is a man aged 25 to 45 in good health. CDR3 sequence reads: CASSGFTVGQGLYGEQYF. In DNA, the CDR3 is TGTGCCAGCAGCGGCTTTACCGTTGGACAGGGCCTTTACGGCGAGCAGTACTTC.